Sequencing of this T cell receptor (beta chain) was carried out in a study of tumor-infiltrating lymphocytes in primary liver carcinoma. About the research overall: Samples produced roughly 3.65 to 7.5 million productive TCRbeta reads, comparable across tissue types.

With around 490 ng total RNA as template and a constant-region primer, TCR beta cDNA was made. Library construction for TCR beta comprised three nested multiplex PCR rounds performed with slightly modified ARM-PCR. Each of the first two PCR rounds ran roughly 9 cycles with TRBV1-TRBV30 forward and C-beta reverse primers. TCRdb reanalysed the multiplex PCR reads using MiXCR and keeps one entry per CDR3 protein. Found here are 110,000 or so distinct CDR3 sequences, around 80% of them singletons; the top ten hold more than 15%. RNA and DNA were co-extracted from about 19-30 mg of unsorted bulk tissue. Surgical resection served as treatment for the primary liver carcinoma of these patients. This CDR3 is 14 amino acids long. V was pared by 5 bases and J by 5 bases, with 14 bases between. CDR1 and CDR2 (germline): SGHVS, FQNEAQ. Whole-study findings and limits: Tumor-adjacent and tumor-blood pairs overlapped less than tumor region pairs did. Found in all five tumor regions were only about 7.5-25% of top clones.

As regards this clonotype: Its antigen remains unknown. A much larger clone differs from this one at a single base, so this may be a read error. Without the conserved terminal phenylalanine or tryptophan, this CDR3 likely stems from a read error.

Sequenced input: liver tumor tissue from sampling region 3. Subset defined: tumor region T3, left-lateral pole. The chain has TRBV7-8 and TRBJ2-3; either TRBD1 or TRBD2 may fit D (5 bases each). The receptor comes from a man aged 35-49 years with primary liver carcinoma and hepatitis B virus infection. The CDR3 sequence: CASSLGDGVDTQYC. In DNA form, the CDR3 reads TGTGCCAGCAGCCTTGGGGACGGTGTAGATACGCAGTATTGT.